The entry below gives a single TCR beta chain sequence along with its context. Its antigen is still unknown. Per-base qualities were not stored, and no clone one base away is much larger. To prepare the library, the immunoSEQ multiplex PCR assay was applied. Following the manufacturer's protocol, the hsTCRB Kit was used to amplify rearranged TCR beta chain sequences. TCRB libraries were sequenced on an Illumina MiSeq. On the authors' methods: The proprietary platform of the kit vendor was used for demultiplexing, trimming and gene mapping. TCRdb provides this immuneACCESS table in a form limited to in-frame rearrangements. Some clones are lacking; in checked studies, under half of them reflect an unresolved V gene, and why the rest are absent is not known. The V and J calls and clone size come from that table; D and trimming were worked out from the DNA. The sample has tens of thousands of clones on record, 74% of them singletons. 4.7% of the sample belongs to the ten largest clones.

CDR1 and CDR2 were assigned from the germline V gene (reference sequence) as LNHDA and SQIVND. The V end loses 5 bases and the J end loses 5 bases, and a stretch of 12 bases separates them. The CDR3 runs 13 amino acids, cysteine and phenylalanine included. Solely the CDR3 DNA is kept, with 39 bases framed from the first base. The data stem from a study of a mutant IDH1 vaccine in newly diagnosed glioma (dated by TCRdb to 2020 to 2022). In the study overall: Vaccination was initiated 4-6 weeks after radiotherapy alone, or concurrently with temozolomide cycles in the chemotherapy-containing groups. Of the roughly 31 treated patients, approximately 62% were male and around 40% were female, and the mean age was 40.4 years. Before enrollment, most patients had been given radiochemotherapy with temozolomide as standard therapy, while the rest had received either radiotherapy alone or temozolomide alone. The week-35 safety follow-up took place at visit V12, and the week-47 end of study took place at visit V13. Six visits were used for peripheral blood collection: V03 (baseline), V05, V07, V10, V12 and V13. Longitudinal TCRB deep sequencing was performed for around 23 treated patients wherever samples were available for exploratory analyses. Points the paper makes about the study in general: PBMC samples for TCRB deep sequencing were selected based on availability. No apparent relationship was observed between pseudoprogression and alterations in the top peripheral T cell clonotypes detected by TCRB sequencing. The authors noted that analyses of patient blood samples could not be reproduced because of sample limitations. Across multiple MHC alleles, vaccine-induced immune responses were seen in 93.3% of patients.

The time point label of this sample denotes: week 35, safety follow-up. A 20-mer mutant IDH1 peptide at 300 micrograms in Montanide made up each vaccine dose, which was injected subcutaneously together with topical imiquimod. Across visits V03 through V10, patients got a total of eight vaccinations, given in weeks 1, 3, 5, 7, 11, 15, 19 and 23. Newly diagnosed WHO grade 3 or 4 IDH1-mutant astrocytomas showing loss of nuclear ATRX were present in the donors. The samples were drawn from NOA16, a multicentre, single-arm, open-label phase I trial in Germany that tested a mutant IDH1 peptide vaccine in humans for the first time. The DNeasy Blood and Tissue Kit was used to extract genomic DNA from EDTA blood for TCRB sequencing.

The sequence derives from a man in his fifties with glioma. The chain is assembled from TRBV19 and TRBJ2-5, with TRBD1 as a weak D call on 6 bases. Material: PBMCs, obtained from a glioma patient whose treatment included an IDH1 peptide vaccine. The DNA sequence is TGTGCCAGTAGTCCGAGGCAGGGGGAGACCCAGTACTTC. Translated, it reads CASSPRQGETQYF.